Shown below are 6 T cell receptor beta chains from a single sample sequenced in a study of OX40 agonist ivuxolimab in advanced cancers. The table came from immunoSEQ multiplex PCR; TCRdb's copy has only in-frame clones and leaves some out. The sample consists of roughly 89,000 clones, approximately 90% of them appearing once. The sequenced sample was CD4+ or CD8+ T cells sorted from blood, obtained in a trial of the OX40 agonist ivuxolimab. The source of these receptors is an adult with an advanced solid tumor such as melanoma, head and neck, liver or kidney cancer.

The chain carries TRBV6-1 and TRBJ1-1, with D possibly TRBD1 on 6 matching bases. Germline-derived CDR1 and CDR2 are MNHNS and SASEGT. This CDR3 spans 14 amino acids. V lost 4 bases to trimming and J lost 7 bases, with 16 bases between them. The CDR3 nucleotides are TGTGCCAGCAGTGCCCCAGGGGTTTGGGTTGAAGCTTTCTTT. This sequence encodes CASSAPGVWVEAFF.

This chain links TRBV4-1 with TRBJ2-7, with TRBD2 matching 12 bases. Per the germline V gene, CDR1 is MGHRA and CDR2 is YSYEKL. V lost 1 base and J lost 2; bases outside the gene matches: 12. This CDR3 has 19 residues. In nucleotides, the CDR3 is TGCGCCAGCAGCCAAGCGCGTGGACTAGCGGGAAGCCTGCCCTACGAGCAGTACTTC. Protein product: CASSQARGLAGSLPYEQYF.

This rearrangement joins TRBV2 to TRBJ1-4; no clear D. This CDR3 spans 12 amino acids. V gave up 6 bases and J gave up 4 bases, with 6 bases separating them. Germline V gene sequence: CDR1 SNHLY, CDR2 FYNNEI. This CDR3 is CASRGNNEKLFF. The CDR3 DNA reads TGTGCCAGCAGGGGGAATAATGAAAAACTGTTTTTT.

Here the CDR3 reads CASSGQGLLYGYTF. The CDR3, as DNA: TGTGCCAGCAGCGGTCAGGGGCTACTCTATGGCTACACCTTC. V and J are TRBV7-8 and TRBJ1-2; D may be TRBD1 (6 bases). This CDR3 is built from 14 residues. Germline V gene sequence: CDR1 SGHVS, CDR2 FQNEAQ. V shed 5 bases and J shed 4 bases, with 14 bases lying between them.

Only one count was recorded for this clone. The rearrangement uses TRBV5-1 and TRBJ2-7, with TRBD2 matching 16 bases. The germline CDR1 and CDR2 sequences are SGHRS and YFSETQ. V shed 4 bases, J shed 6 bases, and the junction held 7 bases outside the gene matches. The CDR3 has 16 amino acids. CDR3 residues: CASSAGLAGGPTEQYF. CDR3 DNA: TGCGCCAGCAGCGCGGGACTAGCGGGAGGGCCTACCGAGCAGTACTTC.

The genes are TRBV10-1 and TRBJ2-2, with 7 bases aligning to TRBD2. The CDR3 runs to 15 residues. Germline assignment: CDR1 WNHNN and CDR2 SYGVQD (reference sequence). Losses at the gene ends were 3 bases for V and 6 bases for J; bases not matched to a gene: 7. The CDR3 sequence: CASSETGGLSGELFF. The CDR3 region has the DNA TGCGCCAGCAGTGAAACGGGAGGACTCTCCGGGGAGCTGTTTTTT.